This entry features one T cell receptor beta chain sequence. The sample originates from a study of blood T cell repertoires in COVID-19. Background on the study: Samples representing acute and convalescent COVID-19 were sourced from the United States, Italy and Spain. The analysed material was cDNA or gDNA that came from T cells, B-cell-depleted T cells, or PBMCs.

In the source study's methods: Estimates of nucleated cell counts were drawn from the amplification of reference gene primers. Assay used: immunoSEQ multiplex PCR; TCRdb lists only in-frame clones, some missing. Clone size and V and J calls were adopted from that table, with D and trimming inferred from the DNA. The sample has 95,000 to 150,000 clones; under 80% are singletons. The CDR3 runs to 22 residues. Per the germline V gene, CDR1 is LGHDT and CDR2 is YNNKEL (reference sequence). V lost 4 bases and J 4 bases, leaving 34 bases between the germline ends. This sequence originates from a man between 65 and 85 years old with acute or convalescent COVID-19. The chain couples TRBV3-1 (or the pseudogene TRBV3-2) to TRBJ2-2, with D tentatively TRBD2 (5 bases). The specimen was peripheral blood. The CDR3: CASSPVVPGVWSAESSTGELFF. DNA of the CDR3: TGTGCCAGCAGCCCCGTCGTCCCCGGGGTCTGGAGCGCAGAATCGAGCACCGGGGAGCTGTTTTTT.